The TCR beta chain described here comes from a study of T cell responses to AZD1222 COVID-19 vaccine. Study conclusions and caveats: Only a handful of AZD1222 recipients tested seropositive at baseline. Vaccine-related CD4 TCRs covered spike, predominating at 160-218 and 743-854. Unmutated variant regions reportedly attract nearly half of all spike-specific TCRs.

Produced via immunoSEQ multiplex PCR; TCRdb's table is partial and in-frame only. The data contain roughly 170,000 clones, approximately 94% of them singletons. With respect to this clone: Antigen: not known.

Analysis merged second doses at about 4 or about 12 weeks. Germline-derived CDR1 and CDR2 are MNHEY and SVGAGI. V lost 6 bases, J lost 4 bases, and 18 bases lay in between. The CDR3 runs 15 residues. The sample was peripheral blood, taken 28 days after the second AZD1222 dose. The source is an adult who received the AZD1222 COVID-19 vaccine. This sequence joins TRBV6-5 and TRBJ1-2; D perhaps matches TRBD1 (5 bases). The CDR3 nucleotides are TGTGCCAGCAGCTTCAACCTTGACAGCCCCTATGGCTACACCTTC. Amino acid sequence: CASSFNLDSPYGYTF.